Listed here are 18 T cell receptor beta chains from one sample, sequenced in a study of T cell responses to AZD1222 COVID-19 vaccine. Sequenced by immunoSEQ multiplex PCR; TCRdb stores in-frame clones only, minus some. The sample includes approximately 180,000 clones, approximately 90% seen only once; the top ten take approximately 3%. Source: peripheral blood, taken on day 0 of AZD1222 vaccination. These receptors were obtained from an adult in good health.

The rearrangement joins TRBV27 to TRBJ2-7; 9 bases fit TRBD1. The CDR3 runs 14 residues. Germline values: CDR1 MNHEY, CDR2 SMNVEV (reference sequence). V was clipped by 7 bases and J by 3 bases; unmatched bases: 7. The CDR3 region is CASKGTGSGYEQYF. The DNA of the CDR3 is TGTGCCAGCAAAGGGACAGGGTCCGGCTACGAGCAGTACTTC.

This clone turned up a few times. V is TRBV10-2 and J is TRBJ1-5, with 7 bases fitting TRBD1. After removal of 6 bases from V and 4 bases from J, the junction contained 6 bases not matched to a gene. The CDR3 loop spans 14 amino acids. Germline CDR1 reads WSHSY; CDR2 reads SAAADI. CDR3 residues: CASRTGISNQPQHF. The DNA of the CDR3 is TGCGCCAGCAGGACAGGGATTTCTAATCAGCCCCAGCATTTT.

The chain combines TRBV19 with TRBJ2-2; 7 bases match TRBD1. The germline gives CDR1 LNHDA, CDR2 SQIVND (reference sequence). V shed 1 base and J 7 bases; nucleotides not matched to a gene: 9. This CDR3 comprises 16 residues. Written as DNA, the CDR3 is TGTGCCAGTAGTATAGGGCGCCTAGGGGGCAGCGGGGAGCTGTTTTTT. Protein sequence: CASSIGRLGGSGELFF. The variable domain in full, completed from reference TRBV19 and TRBJ2-2, reads DGGITQSPKYLFRKEGQNVTLSCEQNLNHDAMYWYRQDPGQGLRLIYYSQIVNDFQKGDIAEGYSVSREKKESFPLTVTSAQKNPTAFYLCASSIGRLGGSGELFFGEGSRLTVL.

The rearrangement joins TRBV30 to TRBJ1-5, with a possible D match to TRBD1 (5 bases). Per the germline V gene, CDR1 is GTSNPN and CDR2 is SVGIG (reference sequence). CDR3 length equals 17 residues. Trimming took off 0 bases at V and 1 base at J, with 16 bases between the two ends. The CDR3 is CAWSVRGQRASNQPQHF. The DNA for the CDR3 is TGTGCCTGGAGTGTAAGGGGCCAGAGGGCGAGCAATCAGCCCCAGCATTTT.

CDR3 in DNA: TGTGCCAGCAGCTTGCAGCAGGGGTCGAGCTCACCCCTCCACTTT. Protein sequence: CASSLQQGSSSPLHF. The V gene is TRBV5-4, the J gene TRBJ1-6, with D possibly matching TRBD1 (6 bases). The V and J ends lost 1 base and 10 bases respectively, with 15 bases between them. The CDR3 length is 15 residues. Germline V gene lookup returns CDR1 SGHNT and CDR2 YYREEE (reference sequence).

This clone was recorded only once. The chain couples TRBV4-2 to TRBJ1-3; D gene uncertain. The CDR3 loop spans 15 amino acids. Trimming took off 0 bases at V and 4 bases at J, with 10 bases between the two ends. Germline V gives CDR1 LGHNA, CDR2 YNFKEQ. The CDR3 sequence: CASSQERAYGNTIYF. As DNA, the CDR3 is TGTGCCAGCAGCCAAGAAAGAGCGTACGGAAACACCATATATTTT.

This chain joins TRBV5-6 and TRBJ2-1; tentative D call: TRBD1 (6 bases). V was pared by 4 bases and J by 3 bases, with 14 bases between. In germline, CDR1 is SGHDT, CDR2 YYEEEE. CDR3 length equals 15 residues. CDR3 region: CASSQDRRNYNEQFF. The CDR3 DNA reads as TGTGCCAGCAGCCAAGACAGGCGGAACTACAATGAGCAGTTCTTC.

In DNA form, the CDR3 reads TGTGCCAGCAGCTTTTACAGGGCCTTCGAGCAGTACTTC. Translating it yields CASSFYRAFEQYF. This sequence joins TRBV5-6 and TRBJ2-7, with TRBD1 as a possible D gene (6 bases). CDR3 length: 13 amino acids. CDR1 is SGHDT and CDR2 is YYEEEE in the germline V gene. Between the trimmed V and J ends, which lost 2 bases and 6 bases, there was a span of 12 bases.

The count of this clone is one. V and J are TRBV7-9 and TRBJ1-4; a possible D gene is TRBD1 (6 bases). Germline V gives CDR1 SEHNR, CDR2 FQNEAQ (reference sequence). The CDR3 length is 14 residues. Trimming cost V 5 bases and J 6 bases, with 13 bases left between them. The CDR3 bases are TGTGCCAGCAGCCCGCGGAGGACAGATGAAAAACTGTTTTTT. This codes for CASSPRRTDEKLFF.

This clone was counted only a few times. CDR3 in DNA: TGCGCCAGCAGCCAAGATAGAGGAGTAGCGGGGGGGCTATATACGCAGTATTTT. Translation gives CASSQDRGVAGGLYTQYF. The chain combines TRBV4-3 with TRBJ2-3; 11 bases line up with TRBD2. CDR1 and CDR2 from the germline V gene are LGHNA and YSLEER. J lost 7 bases, V lost 0 bases, and 12 bases had no gene match. This CDR3 spans 18 amino acids.

CDR3 nucleotide sequence: TGTGCCAGCAGTCCCCGGCGGGGAGATACGCAGTATTTT. This codes for CASSPRRGDTQYF. The gene calls are TRBV12-3 or TRBV12-4 and TRBJ2-3; D may be TRBD2 (6 bases). V lost 5 bases, J lost 5 bases, and 11 bases lay in between. CDR3 size: 13 residues.

The chain carries TRBV2 and TRBJ1-4; D ambiguous. Germline V lookup: CDR1 SNHLY, CDR2 FYNNEI. This CDR3 is 15 amino acids long. V dropped 3 bases and J dropped 7 bases, with 15 bases sitting between them. CDR3 residues: CASSDSGNISEKLFF. DNA for the CDR3: TGTGCCAGCAGTGATTCGGGGAATATCAGTGAAAAACTGTTTTTT. Based on the CDR3 plus reference TRBV2 and TRBJ1-4, the full variable domain is EPEVTQTPSHQVTQMGQEVILRCVPISNHLYFYWYRQILGQKVEFLVSFYNNEISEKSEIFDDQFSVERPDGSNFTLKIRSTKLEDSAMYFCASSDSGNISEKLFFGSGTQLSVL.

The CDR3 is CASSWRSWGVSTEAFF. The DNA for the CDR3 is TGTGCCAGCAGTTGGAGGTCGTGGGGGGTTAGCACTGAAGCTTTCTTT. V and J are TRBV6-5 and TRBJ1-1; D perhaps matches TRBD1 (5 bases). V shed 4 bases and J shed 4 bases, with 19 bases lying between them. CDR1 MNHEY and CDR2 SVGAGI come from the germline V gene. This CDR3 is built from 16 residues.

This clone was picked up a small number of times. CDR3 loop: CASSSTGQPYNEQFF. The DNA for the CDR3 is TGTGCCAGCAGCTCTACTGGACAGCCCTACAATGAGCAGTTCTTC. This chain joins TRBV7-2 and TRBJ2-1, with a weak D call TRBD1 (6 bases). CDR1 is SGHTA and CDR2 is FQGNSA in the germline V gene. This CDR3 spans 15 amino acids. V was pared by 4 bases and J by 2 bases, with 12 bases between.

The chain couples TRBV7-9 to TRBJ1-5, with D hard to call. The germline V and J ends were trimmed by 5 bases and 6 bases, with 8 bases remaining between them. The CDR3 is 12 residues long. Germline CDR1 is SEHNR and CDR2 is FQNEAQ (reference sequence). CDR3 nucleotides: TGTGCCAGCAGCGTCCCGGGTCAGCCCCAGCATTTT. This sequence encodes CASSVPGQPQHF.

The chain combines TRBV6-1 with TRBJ1-1; TRBD1 is a possible D gene (6 bases). This CDR3 has 14 amino acids. Germline loops: CDR1 MNHNS, CDR2 SASEGT. Between the trimmed V and J ends, which lost 7 bases and 1 base, there was a span of 13 bases. CDR3 loop: CASTPGGWNTEAFF. DNA of the CDR3: TGTGCCAGCACCCCCGGGGGCTGGAACACTGAAGCTTTCTTT.

This clone was observed a single time. CDR3 loop: CASSPRQETQYF. The CDR3 nucleotides read TGTGCCAGCAGCCCCAGGCAAGAGACCCAGTACTTC. The rearrangement joins TRBV7-6 to TRBJ2-5, with no clear D. CDR1 and CDR2 from the germline V gene are SGHVS and FNYEAQ. V dropped 5 bases and J dropped 2 bases, with 6 bases sitting between them. CDR3 length equals 12 residues.

V gene TRBV19 combines with J gene TRBJ1-5; 7 nucleotides match TRBD1. The germline V gene has CDR1 LNHDA and CDR2 SQIVND (reference sequence). V shed 3 bases, J shed 7 bases, and the junction held 12 bases outside the gene matches. The CDR3 spans 16 residues. Written as DNA, the CDR3 is TGTGCCAGTAGTATGGGGGCGGACAGGACAAGGCAGCCCCAGCATTTT. Translating gives CASSMGADRTRQPQHF. Variable domain in full (rest from reference TRBV19 and TRBJ1-5): DGGITQSPKYLFRKEGQNVTLSCEQNLNHDAMYWYRQDPGQGLRLIYYSQIVNDFQKGDIAEGYSVSREKKESFPLTVTSAQKNPTAFYLCASSMGADRTRQPQHFGDGTRLSIL.